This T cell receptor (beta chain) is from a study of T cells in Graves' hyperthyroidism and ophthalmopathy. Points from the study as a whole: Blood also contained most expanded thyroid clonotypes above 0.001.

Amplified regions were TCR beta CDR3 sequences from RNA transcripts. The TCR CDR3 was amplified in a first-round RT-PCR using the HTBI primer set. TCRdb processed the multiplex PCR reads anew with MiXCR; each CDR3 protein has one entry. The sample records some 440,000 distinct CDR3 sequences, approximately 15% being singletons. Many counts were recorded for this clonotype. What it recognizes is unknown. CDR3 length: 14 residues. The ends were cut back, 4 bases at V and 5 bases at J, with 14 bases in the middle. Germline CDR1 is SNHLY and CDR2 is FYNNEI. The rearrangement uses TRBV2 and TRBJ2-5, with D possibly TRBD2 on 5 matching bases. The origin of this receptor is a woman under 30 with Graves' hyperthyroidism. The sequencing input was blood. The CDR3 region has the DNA TGTGCCAGCAGTGTATCTAGCTCCCGGGAGACCCAGTACTTC. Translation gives CASSVSSSRETQYF.